This is a list of T cell receptor beta chains from one sample in a study of blood T cell repertoires in COVID-19. Profiled with immunoSEQ multiplex PCR; TCRdb holds only in-frame clones, not every one. The table records 60,000 to 75,000 clones, approximately 79% of them present only once. The sample taken for sequencing was peripheral blood. The receptors derive from a woman between 50 and 59 years old with acute or convalescent COVID-19. Both conserved end residues are part of each CDR3. D genes are given only for firm matches. Clone size appears in some rows only: once, few, many, or a class for an expanded clone.

v_call	d_call	clone_size	j_call	cdr3_length	cdr3_aa	cdr3_nt
TRBV9	TRBD1	.	TRBJ1-3	16	CASSAPNRGGGNTIYF	TGTGCCAGCAGCGCCCCAAACAGGGGGGGCGGAAACACCATATATTTT
TRBV27	.	.	TRBJ1-2	15	CASRTATSGVYGYTF	TGTGCCAGCAGGACAGCTACAAGCGGGGTTTATGGCTACACCTTC
TRBV28	.	.	TRBJ2-4	14	CASKRPIAKNIQYF	TGTGCCAGCAAGAGGCCAATAGCCAAAAACATTCAGTACTTC
TRBV7-2	.	.	TRBJ2-5	12	CASSSFQETQYF	TGTGCCAGCAGCTCGTTTCAAGAGACCCAGTACTTC
TRBV5-4	.	.	TRBJ2-2	15	CASSLAAENTGELFF	TGTGCCAGCAGCTTGGCGGCGGAGAACACCGGGGAGCTGTTTTTT
TRBV30	TRBD2	few	TRBJ2-3	15	CAWSVLAGTTDTQYF	TGTGCCTGGAGTGTACTAGCGGGGACCACAGATACGCAGTATTTT
TRBV27	.	.	TRBJ1-4	15	CASSPLGGYNEKLFF	TGTGCCAGCAGCCCCCTGGGGGGGTATAATGAAAAACTGTTTTTT
TRBV3-1/TRBV3-2	.	few	TRBJ2-2	12	CASSQPSGELFF	TGTGCCAGCAGCCAACCGTCCGGGGAGCTGTTTTTT
TRBV9	TRBD2	.	TRBJ2-7	14	CASSTSGSADEQYF	TGTGCCAGCAGCACAAGCGGGAGTGCCGACGAGCAGTACTTC
TRBV6-6	.	.	TRBJ2-3	15	CATGRGADSTDTQYF	TGTGCCACCGGACGTGGGGCAGATAGCACAGATACGCAGTATTTT
TRBV28	TRBD1	.	TRBJ1-6	15	CASSLQGAERSPLHF	TGTGCCAGCAGTCTACAGGGGGCAGAGAGGTCACCCCTCCACTTT
TRBV6-5	.	.	TRBJ2-3	15	CASSYSLRSTDTQYF	TGTGCCAGCAGTTACTCGCTTAGAAGCACAGATACGCAGTATTTT
TRBV2	.	.	TRBJ1-2	14	CASRNGGSDYGYTF	TGTGCCAGCAGGAATGGAGGGTCGGACTATGGCTACACCTTC
TRBV9	.	.	TRBJ2-5	14	CASSRDLVQETQYF	TGTGCCAGCAGCCGGGACTTAGTACAAGAGACCCAGTACTTC